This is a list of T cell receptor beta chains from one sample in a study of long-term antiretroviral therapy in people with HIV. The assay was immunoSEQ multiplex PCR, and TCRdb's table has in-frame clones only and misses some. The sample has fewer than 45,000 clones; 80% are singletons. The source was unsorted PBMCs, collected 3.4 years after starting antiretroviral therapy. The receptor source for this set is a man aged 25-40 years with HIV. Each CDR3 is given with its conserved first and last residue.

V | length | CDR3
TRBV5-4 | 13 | CASRAGGIDEQYF
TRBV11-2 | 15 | CASSFTLAGDNEQFF
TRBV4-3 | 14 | CASSQDRVTGELFF
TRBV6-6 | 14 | CASTGGSSYNEQFF
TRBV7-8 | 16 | CASSPTGAGGTDTQYF
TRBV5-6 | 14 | CASSLQADGNTIYF
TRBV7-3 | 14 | CASSPTSGRSEQFF
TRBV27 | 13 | CASSFDPNQPQHF
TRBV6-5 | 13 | CASSYSAGGTIYF
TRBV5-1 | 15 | CASSLRDTYYNEQFF
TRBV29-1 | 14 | CSVEPGQGSKTQYF
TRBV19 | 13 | CASSGSGSYEQYF
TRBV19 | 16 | CASRRTSGSSNGELFF
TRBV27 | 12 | CASSLLPGELFF
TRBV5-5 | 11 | CASSLDYGYTF
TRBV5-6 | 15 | CASSFRGSGANVLTF
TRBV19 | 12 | CASLTRTGELFF
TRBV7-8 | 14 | CASSHRTLNTEAFF
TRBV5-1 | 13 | CASSPGQVDGYTF
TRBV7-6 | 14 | CASSPAGVYNEQFF
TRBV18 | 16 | CASSPPGTGYKHEQFF
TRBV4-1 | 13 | CASSQVRSYEQYF
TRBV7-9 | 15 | CASSLKGDRVDGQYF
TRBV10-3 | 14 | CAISESWGADTQYF
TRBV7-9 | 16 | CASSSGMGGLNEKLFF
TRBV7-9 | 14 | CASSPIFQGSEAFF
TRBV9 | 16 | CASGVAGGPSPDTQYF
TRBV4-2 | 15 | CASSQGPGDYNEQFF
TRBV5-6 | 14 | CASRPGLAANEQFF
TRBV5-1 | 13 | CASSHGAQDEQYF
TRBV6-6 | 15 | CASSAGQGLRETQYF
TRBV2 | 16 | CASTEPGQGNSYEQYF
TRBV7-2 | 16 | CASSLSRGAVSYEQYF
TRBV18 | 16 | CASSPYGLAGKDTQYF
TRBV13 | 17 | CASSSPGFGHVYNEQFF
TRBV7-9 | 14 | CASSPLGQNQPQHF
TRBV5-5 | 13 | CASSWGLSYEQYF
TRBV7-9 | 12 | CASSSQGLEQYF
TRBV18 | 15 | CASSSTGGRDTEAFF
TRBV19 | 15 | CASGSWTRSAYEQYF
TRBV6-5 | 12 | CASSYSPYEQYF
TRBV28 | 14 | CASSFDRVVDEQYF
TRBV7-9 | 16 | CASSFAAGGLYNEQFF
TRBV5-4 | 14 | CASSSPGQGYGYTF
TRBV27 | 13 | CASSFGLSQPQHF
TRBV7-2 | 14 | CASSLDLGGNTIYF
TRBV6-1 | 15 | CATRRQGPSNQPQHF
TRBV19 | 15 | CASTQRGDPKNIQYF
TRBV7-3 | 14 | CASSPGQGMYEQYF
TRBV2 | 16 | CASSLVAAFSYNEQFF
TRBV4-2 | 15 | CASSQGGGLPYEQYF
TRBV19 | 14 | CASSITSSTDTQYF
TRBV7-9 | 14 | CASSFGPDGYEQYF
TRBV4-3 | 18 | CASSQDTSRTSVYNEQFF
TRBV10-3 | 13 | CSIAGTSTDTQYF
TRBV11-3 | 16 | CASSSREGGRTDTQYF
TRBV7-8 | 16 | CASSPPTSGYAYEQYF
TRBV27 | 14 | CASSLSAGAGTQYF